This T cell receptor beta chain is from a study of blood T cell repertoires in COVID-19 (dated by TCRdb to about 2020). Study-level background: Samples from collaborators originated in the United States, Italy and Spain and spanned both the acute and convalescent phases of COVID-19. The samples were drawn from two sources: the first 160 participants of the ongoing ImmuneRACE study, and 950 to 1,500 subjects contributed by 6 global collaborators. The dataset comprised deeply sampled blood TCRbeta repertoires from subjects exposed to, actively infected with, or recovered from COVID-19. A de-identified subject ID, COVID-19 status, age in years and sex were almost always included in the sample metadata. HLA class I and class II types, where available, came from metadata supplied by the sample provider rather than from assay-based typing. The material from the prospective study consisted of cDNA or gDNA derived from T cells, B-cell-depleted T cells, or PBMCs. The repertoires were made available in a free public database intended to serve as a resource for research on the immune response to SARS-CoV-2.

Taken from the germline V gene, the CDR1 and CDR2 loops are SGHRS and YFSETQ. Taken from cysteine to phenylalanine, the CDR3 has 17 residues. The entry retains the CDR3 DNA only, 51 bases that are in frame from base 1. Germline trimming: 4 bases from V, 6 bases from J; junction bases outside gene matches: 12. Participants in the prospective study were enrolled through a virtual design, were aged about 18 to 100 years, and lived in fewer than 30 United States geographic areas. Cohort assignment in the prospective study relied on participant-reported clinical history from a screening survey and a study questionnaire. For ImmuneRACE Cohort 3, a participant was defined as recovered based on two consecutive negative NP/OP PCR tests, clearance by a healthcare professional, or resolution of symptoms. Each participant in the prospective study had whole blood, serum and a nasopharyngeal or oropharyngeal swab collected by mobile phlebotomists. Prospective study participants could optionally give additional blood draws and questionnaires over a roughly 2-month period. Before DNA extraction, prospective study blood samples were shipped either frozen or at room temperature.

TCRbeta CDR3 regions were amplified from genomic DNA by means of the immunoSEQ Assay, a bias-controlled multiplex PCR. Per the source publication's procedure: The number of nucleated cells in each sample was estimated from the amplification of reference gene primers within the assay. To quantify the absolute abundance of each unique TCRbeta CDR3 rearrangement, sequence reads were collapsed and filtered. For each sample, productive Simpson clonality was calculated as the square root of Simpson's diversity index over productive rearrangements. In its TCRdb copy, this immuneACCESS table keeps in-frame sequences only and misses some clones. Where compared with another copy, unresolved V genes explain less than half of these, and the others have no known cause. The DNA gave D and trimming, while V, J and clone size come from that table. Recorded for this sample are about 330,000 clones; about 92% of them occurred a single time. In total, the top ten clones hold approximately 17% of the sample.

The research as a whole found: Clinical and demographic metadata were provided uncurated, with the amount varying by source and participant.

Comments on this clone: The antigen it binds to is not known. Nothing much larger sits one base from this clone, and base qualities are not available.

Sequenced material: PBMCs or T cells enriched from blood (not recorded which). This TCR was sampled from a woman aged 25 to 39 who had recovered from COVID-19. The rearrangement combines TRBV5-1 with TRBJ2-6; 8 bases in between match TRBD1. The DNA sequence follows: TGCGCCAGCAGCATCATCCCCGGGACAGGACCGGCCAACGTCCTGACTTTC. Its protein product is CASSIIPGTGPANVLTF. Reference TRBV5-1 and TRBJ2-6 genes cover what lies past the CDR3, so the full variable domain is KAGVTQTPRYLIKTRGQQVTLSCSPISGHRSVSWYQQTPGQGLQFLFEYFSETQRNKGNFPGRFSGRQFSNSRSEMNVSTLELGDSALYLCASSIIPGTGPANVLTFGAGSRLTVL.